A selection of T cell receptor beta chains follows, all from one sample in a study of sequential checkpoint blockade in melanoma. TCRdb keeps only in-frame clones here, not all; method: immunoSEQ multiplex PCR. The table includes about 18,000 clones, about 28% detected once. The starting material was tumor tissue (inferred from file names), obtained from a patient given nivolumab and ipilimumab in sequence. The receptors come from a human donor with melanoma. The CDR3 runs from the conserved cysteine through the conserved F or W. The D gene is left open where the match is weak. For some rows the clone size is stated as once, few or many, or as a class when expanded; others skip it.

V,D,size,J,CDR3,DNA
TRBV6-7,-,-,TRBJ1-2,CASPPRGGYTF,TGTGCCAGCCCCCCAAGGGGGGGCTACACCTTC
TRBV28,TRBD1,few,TRBJ1-2,CASSEGDRRAYGYTF,TGTGCCAGCAGCGAGGGGGACAGACGAGCCTATGGCTACACCTTC
TRBV19,-,-,TRBJ1-1,CASSLGWEAFF,TGTGCCAGTAGCCTCGGATGGGAAGCTTTCTTT
TRBV11-3,TRBD2,few,TRBJ2-3,CASSPGLAGGFTDTQYF,TGTGCCAGCAGCCCCGGACTAGCGGGGGGTTTCACAGATACGCAGTATTTT
TRBV29-1,TRBD2,once,TRBJ2-5,CSVGSLAGAETQYF,TGCAGCGTTGGCTCACTAGCGGGAGCAGAGACCCAGTACTTC
TRBV11-3,TRBD1,few,TRBJ2-1,CASSRPGQTNNEQFF,TGTGCCAGCAGCCGTCCGGGACAGACTAACAATGAGCAGTTCTTC
TRBV6-8,TRBD2,-,TRBJ2-1,CASRINLAGKQFF,TGTGCCAGCAGGATAAACCTAGCGGGGAAGCAGTTCTTC
TRBV19,-,-,TRBJ2-5,CASSTPQGGTETQYF,TGTGCCAGTAGTACCCCACAGGGTGGGACGGAGACCCAGTACTTC
TRBV19,-,few,TRBJ1-1,CASSIGPWGTEAFF,TGTGCCAGTAGTATAGGGCCCTGGGGCACTGAAGCTTTCTTT
TRBV11-3,-,-,TRBJ2-1,CASSLRGVTYNEQFF,TGTGCCAGCAGCTTAAGGGGAGTAACCTACAATGAGCAGTTCTTC
TRBV9,-,few,TRBJ2-6,CASSEARGTSGANVLTF,TGTGCCAGCAGTGAGGCCAGGGGAACCTCTGGGGCCAACGTCCTGACTTTC
TRBV11-3,TRBD1,many,TRBJ2-1,CASRPRQGAYNEQFF,TGTGCCAGCAGACCAAGACAGGGGGCCTACAATGAGCAGTTCTTC
TRBV28,-,-,TRBJ1-5,CASSFGSREPQHF,TGTGCCAGCAGTTTCGGGAGTCGGGAGCCCCAGCATTTT
TRBV6-8,-,few,TRBJ1-2,CASSYSRGIAYTF,TGTGCCAGCAGTTACTCGAGAGGGATCGCCTACACCTTC
TRBV11-3,-,many,TRBJ1-6,CASSDPNLRTAKDSPLHF,TGTGCCAGCAGCGACCCGAACCTGAGGACCGCGAAGGATTCACCCCTCCACTTT
TRBV30,-,-,TRBJ2-3,CAWSVLKDTQYF,TGTGCCTGGAGTGTACTTAAGGATACGCAGTATTTT
TRBV11-3,-,many,TRBJ2-5,CASSQEMGAQGTQYF,TGTGCCAGCAGTCAAGAGATGGGTGCCCAGGGGACCCAGTACTTC
TRBV9,TRBD1,many,TRBJ2-2,CASSAPGTVTGELFF,TGTGCCAGCAGCGCTCCCGGGACAGTCACCGGGGAGCTGTTTTTT
TRBV29-1,TRBD1,-,TRBJ2-7,CSVEAGQGNSYEQYF,TGCAGCGTTGAAGCGGGACAGGGCAACTCCTACGAGCAGTACTTC
TRBV11-3,-,many,TRBJ1-1,CASSLGFSMNTEAFF,TGTGCCAGCAGCTTAGGTTTCAGTATGAACACTGAAGCTTTCTTT
TRBV6-8,TRBD1,-,TRBJ1-1,CASRNTGGTEAFF,TGTGCCAGCAGGAATACAGGGGGAACTGAAGCTTTCTTT
TRBV19,-,-,TRBJ2-1,CASSIDLPRRTGFQGEQFF,TGTGCCAGTAGTATTGACCTCCCACGACGGACCGGATTTCAGGGTGAGCAGTTCTTC
TRBV11-3,-,few,TRBJ2-6,CASSPQRQAGANVLTF,TGTGCCAGCAGCCCCCAACGACAAGCTGGGGCCAACGTCCTGACTTTC
TRBV19,-,-,TRBJ2-5,CASSGSETQYF,TGTGCCAGTAGCGGGAGTGAGACCCAGTACTTC
TRBV6-8,-,few,TRBJ2-1,CASSYDGLLSYNEQFF,TGTGCCAGCAGTTATGACGGACTCCTCTCCTACAATGAGCAGTTCTTC
TRBV11-3,-,-,TRBJ2-1,CASSGLWRDTYNEQFF,TGTGCCAGCAGCGGGCTATGGCGGGACACCTACAATGAGCAGTTCTTC
TRBV30,-,few,TRBJ2-1,CAWSAGGAYNEQFF,TGTGCCTGGAGTGCAGGCGGGGCCTACAATGAGCAGTTCTTC
TRBV11-3,-,-,TRBJ2-3,CASRRGGGRENTQYF,TGTGCCAGCAGGCGAGGAGGTGGGCGTGAGAATACGCAGTATTTT
TRBV10-2,-,-,TRBJ2-2,CASRKGQMNTGELFF,TGCGCCAGCAGGAAGGGACAAATGAACACCGGGGAGCTGTTTTTT
TRBV12-5,TRBD2,-,TRBJ2-7,CASGLSSGGIQYEQYF,TGTGCTAGTGGTTTGTCTAGCGGGGGCATACAGTACGAGCAGTACTTC
TRBV11-3,TRBD1,many,TRBJ2-7,CASSHRDSPYEQYF,TGTGCCAGCAGCCACCGGGACAGCCCTTACGAGCAGTACTTC
TRBV11-3,TRBD1,many,TRBJ2-7,CASSSFDRVHEQYF,TGTGCCAGCAGCTCATTTGACAGGGTTCACGAGCAGTACTTC
TRBV29-1,-,-,TRBJ1-5,CSARFGGNQPQHF,TGCAGCGCCAGATTTGGAGGAAATCAGCCCCAGCATTTT
TRBV30,-,few,TRBJ1-1,CAWSPRAKQGGWTEAFF,TGTGCCTGGAGTCCGAGGGCTAAACAGGGAGGATGGACTGAAGCTTTCTTT
TRBV9,TRBD2,-,TRBJ2-1,CASSVEAGVLGQQFF,TGTGCCAGCAGCGTTGAAGCGGGAGTTTTGGGTCAGCAGTTCTTC
TRBV6-8,TRBD2,few,TRBJ2-5,CASSILAGASGTQYF,TGTGCCAGCAGTATACTAGCGGGGGCCTCCGGGACCCAGTACTTC
TRBV7-4,TRBD1,-,TRBJ1-1,CASSEQGGTEAFF,TGTGCTAGCAGCGAACAGGGGGGCACTGAAGCTTTCTTT
TRBV6-9,-,-,TRBJ2-7,CASRAFSEQYF,TGTGCCAGCAGGGCATTCTCCGAGCAGTACTTC
TRBV7-6,TRBD2,-,TRBJ2-3,CASSPRGAPDTQYF,TGTGCCAGCAGCCCGCGGGGGGCCCCAGATACGCAGTATTTT
TRBV30,-,-,TRBJ2-2,CAWSELPNTGELFF,TGTGCCTGGAGTGAGTTACCGAACACCGGGGAGCTGTTTTTT
TRBV1,-,few,TRBJ2-3,CASSQRQGTDTQYF,TGCGCCAGCAGCCAAAGACAGGGCACAGATACGCAGTATTTT
TRBV12-2,-,-,TRBJ2-6,CASSGQGISGANVLTF,TGTGCCAGTTCGGGACAGGGAATTTCTGGGGCCAACGTCCTGACTTTC
TRBV19,-,-,TRBJ1-1,CASTGTANTEAFF,TGTGCCAGTACTGGGACGGCGAACACTGAAGCTTTCTTT
TRBV14,TRBD1,few,TRBJ2-7,CASSQDLGTGAYEQYF,TGTGCCAGCAGCCAAGATCTCGGGACAGGCGCCTACGAGCAGTACTTC
TRBV7-2,-,few,TRBJ1-1,CASSSLGNTEAFF,TGTGCCAGCAGCTCCTTGGGTAACACTGAAGCTTTCTTT
TRBV2,TRBD2,few,TRBJ2-1,CAGLAGVGASEQFF,TGTGCCGGCTTAGCGGGAGTAGGGGCGAGTGAGCAGTTCTTC
TRBV28,TRBD2,-,TRBJ2-4,CASNELAGFGNIQYF,TGTGCCAGCAACGAACTAGCGGGATTTGGAAACATTCAGTACTTC
TRBV6-8,-,-,TRBJ2-1,CASIRGRGFNNEQFF,TGTGCCAGCATCAGGGGTAGGGGGTTTAACAATGAGCAGTTCTTC
TRBV6-8,-,-,TRBJ1-1,CASSYSNVRQEAFF,TGTGCCAGCAGTTACTCGAACGTTCGGCAGGAAGCTTTCTTT
TRBV6-8,-,few,TRBJ2-5,CASTQGTSGYQETQYF,TGTGCCAGCACACAGGGAACCTCCGGGTACCAAGAGACCCAGTACTTC